This T cell receptor (beta chain) was sequenced during a study of beta chain features in type 1 diabetes. Germline trimming cut 4 bases from V and 4 bases from J; bases unmatched to any gene: 3. Per germline, CDR1 MNHNY and CDR2 SVGAGI (reference sequence). The CDR3 loop spans 14 amino acids. The isolated RNA, all of it, was reverse transcribed, so expressed TCRB transcripts were what got sequenced. Clones were read by immunoSEQ multiplex PCR, and TCRdb kept only the in-frame ones, dropping some. Altogether a few hundred thousand clones are present, 25% to 35% being singletons, with the ten largest covering roughly 4.1%.

The specimen sequenced was central memory CD4+ T cells from blood. The receptor comes from a man aged 25 to 40 in good health. V gene TRBV6-6 combines with J gene TRBJ1-3, with 8 bases aligning to TRBD1. CDR3 region: CASSSWDRGNTIYF. The CDR3 DNA sequence: TGTGCCAGCAGTTCGTGGGACAGGGGAAACACCATATATTTT.